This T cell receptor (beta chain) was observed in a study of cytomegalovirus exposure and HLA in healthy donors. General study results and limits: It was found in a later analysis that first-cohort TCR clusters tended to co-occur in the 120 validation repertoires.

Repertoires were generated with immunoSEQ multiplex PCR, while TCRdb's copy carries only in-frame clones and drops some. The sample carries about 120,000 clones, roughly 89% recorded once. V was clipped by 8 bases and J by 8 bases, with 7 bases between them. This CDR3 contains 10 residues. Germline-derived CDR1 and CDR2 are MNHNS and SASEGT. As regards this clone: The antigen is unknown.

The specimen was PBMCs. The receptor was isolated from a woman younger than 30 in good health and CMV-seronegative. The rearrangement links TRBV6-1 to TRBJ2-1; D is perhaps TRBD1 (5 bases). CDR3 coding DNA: TGTGCCAGCTGGGGCTATGAGCAGTTCTTC. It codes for CASWGYEQFF.